These 21 T cell receptor beta chains came from one sample sequenced in a study of T cell responses to AZD1222 COVID-19 vaccine. TCRdb keeps only in-frame clones here, not all; method: immunoSEQ multiplex PCR. Counted here are around 84,000 clones, 88% occurring once; the ten biggest clones make up 10%. The source was peripheral blood, collected on day 0 of MenACWY control vaccination. These receptors were obtained from an adult in good health.

The CDR3 DNA reads TGTGCCAGCACCGCCGGGAGGGGGCAAGGTTTCGGCAATCAGCCCCAGCATTTT. It specifies CASTAGRGQGFGNQPQHF. This chain links TRBV2 with TRBJ1-5, with 7 positions matching TRBD1. The CDR3 has 18 residues. Germline-derived CDR1 and CDR2 are SNHLY and FYNNEI. The ends lost 7 bases at V and 2 bases at J; junction bases unmatched: 17.

The rearrangement joins TRBV5-6 to TRBJ2-1, with D possibly being TRBD1 (6 bases). CDR1 is SGHDT, CDR2 YYEEEE, per germline. There are 15 residues in the CDR3. Trimming took off 5 bases at V and 6 bases at J, with 18 bases between the two ends. CDR3 DNA: TGTGCCAGCAGATTACAGGGATGGGGCAGCAATGAGCAGTTCTTC. It is translated as CASRLQGWGSNEQFF.

The V gene is TRBV19, the J gene TRBJ2-5, with 11 nucleotides matching TRBD2. The CDR3 length is 15 residues. The germline CDR1 and CDR2 sequences are LNHDA and SQIVND (reference sequence). Trimming removed 6 bases from V and 1 base from J; junction bases left unmatched: 4. CDR3 region: CASSPTSGTQETQYF. DNA for the CDR3: TGTGCCAGTAGCCCGACTAGCGGGACCCAAGAGACCCAGTACTTC. The complete variable domain, with remaining parts taken from reference TRBV19 and TRBJ2-5, reads DGGITQSPKYLFRKEGQNVTLSCEQNLNHDAMYWYRQDPGQGLRLIYYSQIVNDFQKGDIAEGYSVSREKKESFPLTVTSAQKNPTAFYLCASSPTSGTQETQYFGPGTRLLVL.

This chain joins TRBV6-5 and TRBJ1-3, with 7 nucleotides matching TRBD1. Germline-derived CDR1 and CDR2 are MNHEY and SVGAGI. The length of the CDR3 is 14 residues. Trimming at V came to 4 bases and at J to 6 bases, leaving 6 bases not matched to a gene. CDR3 protein: CASSFPGGKNTIYF. The CDR3 region has the DNA TGTGCCAGCAGTTTCCCAGGGGGAAAAAACACCATATATTTT.

The J gene is TRBJ1-2, the V gene TRBV30; TRBD1 matches 8 bases. The trim removed 5 bases at V and 4 bases at J, leaving 0 bases unmatched. Germline loops: CDR1 GTSNPN, CDR2 SVGIG (reference sequence). This CDR3 region has 11 residues. The CDR3 loop reads CAWDRGYGYTF. CDR3 sequence (DNA): TGTGCCTGGGACAGGGGCTATGGCTACACCTTC.

This clone was seen only once. V and J are TRBV7-2 and TRBJ1-1, with unresolved D. The CDR3 has 14 amino acids. V shed 0 bases and J shed 0 bases, with 5 bases lying between them. Germline CDR1 reads SGHTA; CDR2 reads FQGNSA. This chain's CDR3 is CASSLALMNTEAFF. CDR3 sequence (DNA): TGTGCCAGCAGCTTAGCTCTCATGAACACTGAAGCTTTCTTT.

This chain uses TRBV30 with TRBJ1-1, with D maybe TRBD1 (5 bases). From germline, CDR1 is GTSNPN and CDR2 SVGIG (reference sequence). The CDR3 has 14 amino acids. The V end lost 2 bases, the J end lost 2 bases, and 12 bases lay between the germline ends. The CDR3 region is CAWSHGGYNTEAFF. The CDR3 DNA follows: TGTGCCTGGAGTCACGGGGGTTACAACACTGAAGCTTTCTTT. The variable domain in full, with the rest retrieved from reference TRBV30 and TRBJ1-1, is SQTIHQWPATLVQPVGSPLSLECTVEGTSNPNLYWYRQAAGRGLQLLFYSVGIGQISSEVPQNLSASRPQDRQFILSSKKLLLSDSGFYLCAWSHGGYNTEAFFGQGTRLTVV.

The chain has TRBV7-2 and TRBJ1-2; D possibly corresponds to TRBD1 (5 bases). The CDR3 sequence is 14 residues long. Trimming removed 2 bases at V and 8 bases at J, with 15 bases between. In germline, CDR1 is SGHTA, CDR2 FQGNSA. The CDR3 DNA sequence: TGTGCCAGCAGCTTAAGCCCCTCGGGGGACGGCTACACCTTC. It encodes CASSLSPSGDGYTF.

V and J are TRBV4-1 and TRBJ1-2; D remains ambiguous. The CDR3 has 16 amino acids. Germline V lookup: CDR1 MGHRA, CDR2 YSYEKL. Trimming took off 0 bases at V and 7 bases at J, with 18 bases between the two ends. As DNA, the CDR3 is TGCGCCAGCAGCCAAGATACAATATTTATCAAAGGTGGCTACACCTTC. This gives the protein CASSQDTIFIKGGYTF.

For the CDR3, the DNA is TGTGCCATTAACAGGGCGGCTATTGGAAACACCATATATTTT. Translation: CAINRAAIGNTIYF. The chain combines TRBV7-9 with TRBJ1-3; perhaps TRBD1 as D (6 bases). The V end lost 10 bases, the J end lost 3 bases, and 16 bases lay between the germline ends. The CDR3 extends over 14 amino acids. From germline, CDR1 is SEHNR and CDR2 FQNEAQ (reference sequence).

This chain connects TRBV6-5 to TRBJ1-1, with D unresolved. The CDR3 sequence is 15 residues long. Trimming took 0 bases from V and 0 from J, leaving 8 bases between them. The V gene's germline CDR1 is MNHEY and CDR2 SVGAGI. The CDR3 nucleotides read TGTGCCAGCAGTTACTCGAGAAGCATGAACACTGAAGCTTTCTTT. Translation gives CASSYSRSMNTEAFF.

The chain carries TRBV6-2 or TRBV6-3 and TRBJ1-5; D gene ambiguous. The CDR3 sequence is 14 residues long. V gave up 6 bases and J gave up 0 bases, with 9 bases separating them. Germline CDR1 MNHEY, CDR2 SVGEGT. The CDR3 reads CASSQVNSNQPQHF. DNA for the CDR3: TGTGCCAGCAGCCAGGTCAATAGCAATCAGCCCCAGCATTTT.

CDR3: CASSVDRDYGYTF. In nucleotides, the CDR3 is TGTGCCAGCAGTGTAGACAGGGACTATGGCTACACCTTC. The J gene is TRBJ1-2, the V gene TRBV2; 7 nucleotides align to TRBD1. The CDR3 extends over 13 amino acids. The J segment lost 3 bases and the V segment lost 4 bases, leaving 2 bases of the junction unmatched. Germline V gene lookup returns CDR1 SNHLY and CDR2 FYNNEI.

V gene TRBV30 combines with J gene TRBJ1-5; D perhaps matches TRBD1 (5 bases). The V end was cut by 1 base, the J end by 3 bases, with 7 bases between. The CDR3 has 13 residues. Germline CDR1 and CDR2: GTSNPN and SVGIG (reference sequence). The CDR3 protein is CAWSADTNQPQHF. The CDR3 bases are TGTGCCTGGAGTGCGGACACCAATCAGCCCCAGCATTTT.

The chain has TRBV6-1 and TRBJ1-5, with TRBD1 matching 8 bases. This CDR3 is built from 17 residues. J gave up 0 bases and V 4 bases, and 8 bases lay outside the gene matches. Germline-derived CDR1 and CDR2 are MNHNS and SASEGT. The CDR3 sequence: CASSGGTGQPSNQPQHF. DNA for the CDR3: TGTGCCAGCAGTGGCGGGACAGGCCAGCCTAGCAATCAGCCCCAGCATTTT.

The rearrangement joins TRBV20-1 to TRBJ2-5, with 8 nucleotides matching TRBD2. Looked up from germline, CDR1 is DFQATT and CDR2 is SNEGSKA (reference sequence). This CDR3 comprises 16 residues. The J segment lost 7 bases and the V segment lost 3 bases, leaving 16 bases of the junction unmatched. The CDR3 region is CSASEGQYSGVGTQYF. CDR3 sequence (DNA): TGCAGTGCTAGTGAGGGCCAATATAGCGGGGTTGGGACCCAGTACTTC.

The genes are TRBV18 and TRBJ1-2; no clear D. The CDR3 sequence is 14 residues long. Per the germline V gene, CDR1 is KGHSH and CDR2 is LQKENI. Trimming removed 3 bases from V and 6 bases from J, with 14 bases in between. The CDR3 is CASSPRPGFDGYTF. CDR3 bases: TGTGCCAGCTCACCCCGCCCCGGGTTTGATGGCTACACCTTC.

The chain uses TRBV12-3 or TRBV12-4 and TRBJ1-1; tentative D call: TRBD1 (5 bases). V was clipped by 2 bases and J by 8 bases, with 12 bases between them. This CDR3 has 13 residues. CDR3 in amino acids: CASSLTTAREAFF. Here the CDR3 DNA reads TGTGCCAGCAGTTTAACGACAGCCCGAGAAGCTTTCTTT.

This chain's CDR3 is CASSAGQGLDICEQFF. In DNA, the CDR3 is TGTGCCAGCAGCGCTGGACAGGGCCTGGATATATGCGAGCAGTTCTTC. This chain uses TRBV21-1 with TRBJ2-1; the D call of TRBD1 is as the table states it, not checked on the DNA. TRBV21-1 is annotated as a pseudogene. CDR3 length: 16 amino acids.

This chain connects TRBV27 to TRBJ1-6, with D unresolved. The CDR3 spans 14 residues. Germline CDR1 and CDR2: MNHEY and SMNVEV (reference sequence). With 3 bases removed from V and 6 bases from J, the gap between germline ends came to 9 bases. The CDR3 here is CASSFLLLNSPLHF. CDR3 nucleotides: TGTGCCAGCAGTTTTCTTCTCCTTAATTCACCCCTCCACTTT.

V gene TRBV9 combines with J gene TRBJ2-7, with TRBD2 matching 9 bases. CDR3 size: 18 residues. Per germline, CDR1 SGDLS and CDR2 YYNGEE. V trimming: 0 bases; J trimming: 3 bases; junction bases outside the gene matches: 13. The CDR3 region is CASSVVGSRLAGSYEQYF. For the CDR3, the DNA is TGTGCCAGCAGCGTAGTTGGGAGTCGGCTAGCGGGGAGCTACGAGCAGTACTTC. The whole variable domain, filled in from reference TRBV9 and TRBJ2-7, reads DSGVTQTPKHLITATGQRVTLRCSPRSGDLSVYWYQQSLDQGLQFLIQYYNGEERAKGNILERFSAQQFPDLHSELNLSSLELGDSALYFCASSVVGSRLAGSYEQYFGPGTRLTVT.